The rows below give T cell receptor beta chains drawn from one sample of a study of beta chain features in type 1 diabetes. The assay was immunoSEQ multiplex PCR, and TCRdb's table has in-frame clones only and misses some. The sample holds over 700,000 clones, roughly 17% seen once. Material: naive CD4+ T cells from blood. The receptor source for this set is a woman between 18 and 29 years old in good health. Each CDR3 is given with its conserved first and last residue. The D gene is left open where the match is weak. Rows may omit the clone size; those that give it use once, few, many or a size class.

- | TRBJ2-7 | - | TRBV5-1 | 13 | CASSPGTLWEQYF | TGCGCCAGCAGCCCCGGGACACTCTGGGAGCAGTACTTC
few | TRBJ2-7 | - | TRBV20-1 | 11 | CSALRDYEQYF | TGCAGTGCTTTGAGGGACTACGAGCAGTACTTC
- | TRBJ2-1 | TRBD2 | TRBV19 | 15 | CASSRTSGSVYEQFF | TGTGCCAGTAGTAGGACTAGCGGGAGTGTCTATGAGCAGTTCTTC
few | TRBJ1-1 | - | TRBV4-3 | 15 | CASSPTNRMNTEAFF | TGCGCCAGCAGCCCGACTAATCGGATGAACACTGAGGCTTTCTTT
few | TRBJ1-5 | - | TRBV6-6 | 15 | CASSFRGASNQPQHF | TGTGCCAGCAGTTTTCGGGGGGCTAGCAATCAGCCCCAGCATTTT
- | TRBJ1-4 | - | TRBV28 | 15 | CASSLSGTGNEKLFF | TGTGCCAGCAGTTTATCCGGGACCGGCAATGAAAAACTGTTTTTT
few | TRBJ2-3 | - | TRBV7-8 | 13 | CASSVTWGDTQYF | TGTGCCAGCAGTGTGACCTGGGGAGATACGCAGTATTTT
- | TRBJ2-7 | - | TRBV10-3 | 15 | CAITQGRSPTYEQYF | TGTGCCATCACCCAAGGACGGAGTCCGACTTACGAGCAGTACTTC
- | TRBJ1-1 | - | TRBV7-9 | 13 | CASSFGANTEAFF | TGTGCCAGCAGCTTTGGTGCGAACACTGAAGCTTTCTTT
- | TRBJ2-7 | TRBD1 | TRBV9 | 16 | CASSPTGQGASYEQYF | TGTGCCAGCAGCCCGACAGGACAGGGGGCTTCCTACGAGCAGTACTTC
- | TRBJ2-1 | - | TRBV5-4 | 14 | CASSVTGTGNEQFF | TGTGCCAGCAGCGTCACCGGGACCGGAAATGAGCAGTTCTTC
few | TRBJ2-2 | TRBD1 | TRBV28 | 15 | CASRTGTGITGELFF | TGTGCCAGCAGGACCGGGACAGGGATCACCGGGGAGCTGTTTTTT
few | TRBJ1-2 | TRBD1 | TRBV9 | 15 | CASSVSRTGVYGYTF | TGTGCCAGCAGCGTATCCCGGACAGGGGTCTATGGCTACACCTTC
few | TRBJ2-3 | - | TRBV4-3 | 17 | CASSQGIQRPSTDTQYF | TGCGCCAGCAGCCAAGGGATACAGAGACCTAGCACAGATACGCAGTATTTT
- | TRBJ2-5 | - | TRBV10-3 | 17 | CAISESKGTLYQETQYF | TGTGCCATCAGTGAGTCGAAGGGAACACTGTACCAAGAGACCCAGTACTTC
- | TRBJ2-6 | - | TRBV5-6 | 17 | CASSLRQQFSGANVLTF | TGTGCCAGCAGCTTGAGGCAGCAATTCTCTGGGGCCAACGTCCTGACTTTC
few | TRBJ2-3 | - | TRBV7-9 | 15 | CASSLGLLSTDTQYF | TGTGCCAGCAGCCTTGGACTACTCAGCACAGATACGCAGTATTTT
few | TRBJ2-7 | - | TRBV20-1 | 11 | CSARTDFGSYF | TGCAGTGCGCGGACTGATTTCGGCTCGTACTTC
- | TRBJ2-5 | - | TRBV10-1 | 13 | CASSELGAETQYF | TGCGCCAGCAGTGAGTTGGGGGCTGAGACCCAGTACTTC
- | TRBJ2-7 | - | TRBV4-3 | 13 | CASSQDLRYEQYF | TGCGCCAGCAGCCAAGATCTCCGCTACGAGCAGTACTTC
few | TRBJ2-1 | TRBD2 | TRBV7-2 | 16 | CASSLLGASGSNEQFF | TGTGCCAGCAGCTTATTGGGGGCTAGCGGGAGTAATGAGCAGTTCTTC
once | TRBJ1-2 | TRBD1 | TRBV28 | 15 | CASSLPGQGVYGYTF | TGTGCCAGCAGTTTACCGGGACAGGGTGTCTATGGCTACACCTTC
- | TRBJ2-1 | TRBD1 | TRBV10-3 | 12 | CAGRGQDNEQFF | TGTGCCGGACGGGGACAGGACAATGAGCAGTTCTTC
few | TRBJ2-3 | - | TRBV6-6 | 12 | CASSYASFTQYF | TGTGCCAGCAGTTACGCTTCGTTTACGCAGTATTTT